Listed below are T cell receptor beta chains from one sample, sequenced in a study of Ad26.COV2.S vaccination and SARS-CoV-2 variants. The repertoire was sequenced with immunoSEQ multiplex PCR; TCRdb's copy has only in-frame clones and lacks some. The table shows approximately 450,000 clones, with around 90% occurring only once. Material: peripheral blood, obtained in a trial of Ad26.COV2.S vaccine versus placebo. The receptors were gathered from a person aged 18-60 years who received the Ad26.COV2.S COVID-19 vaccine or a placebo. The CDR3 runs from the conserved cysteine through the conserved F or W. A D gene is named only where the DNA matches it firmly.

cdr3_aa j_call v_call d_call
CATTLVNYGYTF TRBJ1-2 TRBV6-6 .
CASSSISGLSYEQYF TRBJ2-7 TRBV6-5 .
CASSSLGLGAETQYF TRBJ2-5 TRBV7-9 TRBD2
CASSIRDGSYEQYF TRBJ2-7 TRBV19 .
CAWSVHEWEQYF TRBJ2-7 TRBV30 .
CASTRFWGQGTEAFF TRBJ1-1 TRBV19 TRBD1
CASSLYGGTYNEQFF TRBJ2-1 TRBV7-9 .
CASSLYSRQEGELFF TRBJ2-2 TRBV7-9 .
CASSGQSLNTEAFF TRBJ1-1 TRBV2 .
CASNLAPGGPETQYF TRBJ2-5 TRBV5-1 .
CASTPKGTGANVLTF TRBJ2-6 TRBV5-1 .
CATGRTGVTEAFF TRBJ1-1 TRBV5-6 TRBD1
CASSLSWGGQRLTFMSVGTEAFF TRBJ1-1 TRBV13 TRBD1
CASSRDLLYNEQFF TRBJ2-1 TRBV7-2 .
CASSLFQGPGIYNEQFF TRBJ2-1 TRBV7-8 .
CASSSTSSGRTHNEQFF TRBJ2-1 TRBV27 TRBD2
CASSHPQGARTEAFF TRBJ1-1 TRBV27 TRBD1
CASSPPSSGSNEQFF TRBJ2-1 TRBV18 TRBD2
CASSPTSGRNYEQYF TRBJ2-7 TRBV3-1/TRBV3-2 TRBD2
CASSYKYEQYF TRBJ2-7 TRBV28 .
CASSSHGGTYEQYF TRBJ2-7 TRBV27 .
CASSVGVGQGNLEQYF TRBJ2-7 TRBV9 TRBD1
CAISYDRAVSYEQYF TRBJ2-7 TRBV10-3 TRBD1
CASSLVLAGGYEQYF TRBJ2-7 TRBV7-2 TRBD2
CATSETDDPLYEQYF TRBJ2-7 TRBV24-1 .
CASSSSSGGSYNEQFF TRBJ2-1 TRBV4-3 TRBD2
CASSISGLTGDTQYF TRBJ2-3 TRBV19 .
CASGPEGLGYTEAFF TRBJ1-1 TRBV12-5 .
CASSLEGAGKAEAFF TRBJ1-1 TRBV5-1 .
CASSLETSGAPDTQYF TRBJ2-3 TRBV5-1 TRBD2
CASSLVAGGSYNEQFF TRBJ2-1 TRBV2 TRBD2
CAISGTDYEQYF TRBJ2-7 TRBV10-3 TRBD1
CASLGGGGTEAFF TRBJ1-1 TRBV30 .
CASSDLIPSGEAFF TRBJ1-1 TRBV2 .
CATSRVPAGTFNEQFF TRBJ2-1 TRBV15 TRBD2
CASSQTGASYEQYF TRBJ2-7 TRBV3-1/TRBV3-2 TRBD1
CASSQEIGDRLYYEQYF TRBJ2-7 TRBV4-3 TRBD1
CSVDERTSQIYNEQFF TRBJ2-1 TRBV29-1 TRBD2
CAWSVDANTEAFF TRBJ1-1 TRBV30 .